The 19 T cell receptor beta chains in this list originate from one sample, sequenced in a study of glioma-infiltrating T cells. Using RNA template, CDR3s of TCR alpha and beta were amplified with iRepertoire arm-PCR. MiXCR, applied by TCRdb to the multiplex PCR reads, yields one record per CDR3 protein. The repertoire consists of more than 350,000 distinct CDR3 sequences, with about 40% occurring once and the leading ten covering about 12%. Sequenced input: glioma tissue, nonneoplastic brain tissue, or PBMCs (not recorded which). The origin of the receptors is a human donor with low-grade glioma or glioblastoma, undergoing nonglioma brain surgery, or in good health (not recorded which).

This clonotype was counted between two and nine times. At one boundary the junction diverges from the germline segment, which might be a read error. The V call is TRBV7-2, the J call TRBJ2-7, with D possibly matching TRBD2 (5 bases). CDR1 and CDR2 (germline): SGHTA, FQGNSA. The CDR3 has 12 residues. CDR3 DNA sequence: TGTGCCAGCAGCCCCGAGGGATACGAGCAGCACTTC. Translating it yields CASSPEGYEQHF.

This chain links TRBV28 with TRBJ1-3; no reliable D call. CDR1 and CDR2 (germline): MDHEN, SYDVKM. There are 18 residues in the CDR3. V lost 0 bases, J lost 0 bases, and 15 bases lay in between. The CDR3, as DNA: TGTGCCAGCAGTTTATGGTATAATAACAGACCCTCTGGAAACACCATATATTTT. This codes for CASSLWYNNRPSGNTIYF.

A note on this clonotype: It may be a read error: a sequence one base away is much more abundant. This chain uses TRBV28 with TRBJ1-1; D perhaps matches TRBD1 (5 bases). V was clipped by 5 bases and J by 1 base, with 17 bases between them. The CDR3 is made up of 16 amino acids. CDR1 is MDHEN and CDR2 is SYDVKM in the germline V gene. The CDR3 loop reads CASSPETVKSNTEAFF. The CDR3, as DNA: TGTGCCAGCAGTCCGGAGACAGTCAAGTCGAACACTGAAGCTTTCTTT.

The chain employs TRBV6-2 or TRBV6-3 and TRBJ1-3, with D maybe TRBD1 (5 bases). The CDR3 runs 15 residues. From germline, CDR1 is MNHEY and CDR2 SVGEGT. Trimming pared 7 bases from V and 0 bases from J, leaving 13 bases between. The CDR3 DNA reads TGTGCCAGCACCTTAAGGGGTCTCTCTGGAAACACCATATATTTT. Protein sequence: CASTLRGLSGNTIYF.

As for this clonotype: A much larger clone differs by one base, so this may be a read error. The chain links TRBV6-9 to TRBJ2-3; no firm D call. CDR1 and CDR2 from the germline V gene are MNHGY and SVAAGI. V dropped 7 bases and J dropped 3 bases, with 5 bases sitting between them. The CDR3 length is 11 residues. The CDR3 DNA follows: TGTGCCAGCATTAATACAGATACGCAGTATTTT. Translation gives CASINTDTQYF.

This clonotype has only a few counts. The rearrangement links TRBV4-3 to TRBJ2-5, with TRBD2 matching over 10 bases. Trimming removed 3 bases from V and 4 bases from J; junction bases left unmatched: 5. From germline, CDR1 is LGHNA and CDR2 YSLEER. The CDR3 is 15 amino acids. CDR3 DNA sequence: TGCGCCAGCAGCCAGGCTAGCGGGAGAGGAGAGACCCAGTACTTC. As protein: CASSQASGRGETQYF.

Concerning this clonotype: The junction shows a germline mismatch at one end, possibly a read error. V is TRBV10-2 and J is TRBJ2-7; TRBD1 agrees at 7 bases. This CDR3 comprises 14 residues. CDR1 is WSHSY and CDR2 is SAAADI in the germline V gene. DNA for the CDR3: TGTGCCGTCAGTCCCCGGGACAGATCCTACGAGCAGTACTTC. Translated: CAVSPRDRSYEQYF.

The CDR3 loop reads CASNLVAGLDNEQFF. The CDR3 DNA reads TGTGCCAGCAACCTGGTAGCGGGACTCGACAATGAGCAGTTCTTC. The chain is built from TRBV28 and TRBJ2-1; TRBD2 agrees at 8 bases. The V gene's germline CDR1 is MDHEN and CDR2 SYDVKM. Trimming removed 7 bases from V and 5 bases from J; junction bases left unmatched: 10. This CDR3 is built from 15 residues.

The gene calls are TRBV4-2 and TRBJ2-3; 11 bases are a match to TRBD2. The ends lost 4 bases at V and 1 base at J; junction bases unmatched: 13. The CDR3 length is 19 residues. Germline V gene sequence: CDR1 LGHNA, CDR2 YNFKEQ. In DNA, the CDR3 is TGTGCCAGCAGCCTCCGGGTGGGGACTAGCGGAGGGGGCACAGATACGCAGTATTTT. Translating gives CASSLRVGTSGGGTDTQYF.

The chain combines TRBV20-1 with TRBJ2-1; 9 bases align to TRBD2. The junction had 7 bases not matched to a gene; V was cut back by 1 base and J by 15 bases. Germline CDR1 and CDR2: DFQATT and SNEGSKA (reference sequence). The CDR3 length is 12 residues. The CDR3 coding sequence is TGCAGTGCTAGAGGGATAGCGGGAGCCCGGTTCTTC. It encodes CSARGIAGARFF.

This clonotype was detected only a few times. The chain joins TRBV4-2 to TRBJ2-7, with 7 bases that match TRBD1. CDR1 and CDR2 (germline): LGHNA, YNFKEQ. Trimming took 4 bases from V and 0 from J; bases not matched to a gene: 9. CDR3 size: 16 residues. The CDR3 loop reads CASSRNPRGSSYEQYF. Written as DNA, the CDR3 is TGTGCCAGCAGCCGGAACCCCAGGGGGAGCTCCTACGAGCAGTACTTC.

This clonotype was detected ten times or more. The CDR3 nucleotides read TGTGCCAGCAGTTACTCCGGGGGAGTCCATGGCTACACCTTC. Translating gives CASSYSGGVHGYTF. The chain couples TRBV6-2 or TRBV6-3 to TRBJ1-2, with D possibly being TRBD1 (5 bases). The germline V and J ends were trimmed by 0 bases and 6 bases, with 11 bases remaining between them. The CDR3 has 14 residues. The germline gives CDR1 MNHEY, CDR2 SVGEGT.

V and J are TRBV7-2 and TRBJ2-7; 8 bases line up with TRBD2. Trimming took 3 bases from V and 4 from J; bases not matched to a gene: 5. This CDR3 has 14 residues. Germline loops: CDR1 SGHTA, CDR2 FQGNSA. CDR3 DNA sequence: TGTGCCAGCAGCTTTAACGGGAGGGGGTACGAGCAGTACTTC. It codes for CASSFNGRGYEQYF.

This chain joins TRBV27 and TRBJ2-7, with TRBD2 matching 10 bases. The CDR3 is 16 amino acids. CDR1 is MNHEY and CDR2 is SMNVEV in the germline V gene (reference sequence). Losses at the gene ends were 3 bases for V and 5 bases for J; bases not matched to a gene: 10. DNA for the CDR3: TGTGCCAGCAGTTTGGTATCGCCTAGCGGGAGCCACGAGCAGTACTTC. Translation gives CASSLVSPSGSHEQYF.

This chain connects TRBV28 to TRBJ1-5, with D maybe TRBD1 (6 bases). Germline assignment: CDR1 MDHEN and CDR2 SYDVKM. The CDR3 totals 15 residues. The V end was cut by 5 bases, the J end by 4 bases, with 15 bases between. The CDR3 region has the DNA TGTGCCAGCAGTCTAAGGAGGGGACATAATCAGCCCCAGCATTTT. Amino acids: CASSLRRGHNQPQHF.

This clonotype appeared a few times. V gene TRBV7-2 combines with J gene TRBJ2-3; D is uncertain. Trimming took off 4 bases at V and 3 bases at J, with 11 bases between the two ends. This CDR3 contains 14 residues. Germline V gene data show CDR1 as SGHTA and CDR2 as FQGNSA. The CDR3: CASSSDVVTDTQYF. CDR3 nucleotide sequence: TGTGCCAGCAGCTCCGACGTGGTTACAGATACGCAGTATTTT.

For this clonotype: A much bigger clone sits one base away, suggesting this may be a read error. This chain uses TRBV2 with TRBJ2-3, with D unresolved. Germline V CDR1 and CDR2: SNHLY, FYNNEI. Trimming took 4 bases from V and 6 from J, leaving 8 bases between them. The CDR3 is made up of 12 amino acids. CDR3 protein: CASSGSGDTQYF. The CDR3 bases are TGTGCCAGCAGTGGCTCCGGGGATACGCAGTATTTT. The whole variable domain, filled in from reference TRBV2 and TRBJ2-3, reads EPEVTQTPSHQVTQMGQEVILRCVPISNHLYFYWYRQILGQKVEFLVSFYNNEISEKSEIFDDQFSVERPDGSNFTLKIRSTKLEDSAMYFCASSGSGDTQYFGPGTRLTVL.

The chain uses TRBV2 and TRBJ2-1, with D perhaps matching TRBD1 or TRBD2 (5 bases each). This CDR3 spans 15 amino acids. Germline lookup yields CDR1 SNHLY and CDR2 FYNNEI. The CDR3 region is CATERDPSSYNEQFF. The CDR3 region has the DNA TGTGCTACGGAAAGGGACCCGAGCTCCTACAATGAGCAGTTCTTC.

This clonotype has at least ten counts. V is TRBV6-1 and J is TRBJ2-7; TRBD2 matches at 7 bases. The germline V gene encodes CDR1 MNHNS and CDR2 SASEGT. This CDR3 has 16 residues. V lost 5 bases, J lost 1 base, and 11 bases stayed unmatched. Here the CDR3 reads CASSKVAGTLSYEQYF. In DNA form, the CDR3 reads TGTGCCAGCAGTAAAGTAGCGGGTACTCTTTCCTACGAGCAGTACTTC.